This TCR beta chain derives from a study of shared clonotypes between healthy human individuals (TCRdb year 2020). As for the study more broadly: The cohort comprised a couple of women and a few men aged 18 to 49 years. For each donor, three plates each were used for CD4 naive and CD4 memory, two plates were used for CD8 naive, and one plate was used for CD8 memory. The study deeply sequenced blood TCR repertoires of five healthy adults to estimate repertoire size and the extent of clonotype sharing between individuals. Libraries were prepared and TCR repertoires were sequenced by different laboratories using diverse techniques, in order to increase sequencing depth and limit assay-specific biases. Per donor, leukapheresis produced somewhere between about 0.94 and 9 billion PBMCs.

Here is what the overall study found, with its caveats: Estimated clonotype richness was generally larger for naive than for memory subsets. Sampling was limited to blood, and TCR repertoires in tissue likely differ from TCR repertoires in blood. Because the study included only a small number of donors, the genetic and exposure-history diversity represented was limited. Incomplete sequencing was indicated by rarefaction of sorted-subset datasets, despite the large sequencing depth. Pairwise subsampling led to the expectation that sequencing depth would affect the degree of clonotype sharing among donors. Sharing across several donors was observed for around 4.8% of naive CD4, under 4% of naive CD8, roughly 2.3% of memory CD4, and roughly 0.43% of memory CD8 clonotypes. Compared with non-shared clonotypes, the clonotypes found in all four sorted-subset donors had higher generation probabilities.

Using the deep immunoSEQ assay, multiplex PCR amplified TCR CDR3 regions from genomic DNA. For each cell subset, the extracted genomic DNA was distributed evenly across all wells of several immunoSEQ 96-well plates, and each plate served as one replicate. Each replicate PCR for sorted subsets received about 210 ng genomic DNA, equal to some 32,000 T cell genomes. Purified libraries were quantified with a Qubit 3.0 fluorometer, sized on a Bioanalyzer 2100, and re-quantified with the KAPA Library Quantification kit. Every immunoSEQ 96-well plate was sequenced on a dedicated single-read 150-cycle Illumina NextSeq 550 flow cell. In the paper's pipeline: Because the immunoSEQ output held only junctional sequences and lacked quality scores, the filtering could not match the filtering applied to full-length reads. Sequences were annotated with PyIR, a Python wrapper for IgBLAST v1.9, and V/J genes and CDR3 were assigned using IMGT germline references. Reads were removed for weak V/J assignments (E-value above 1e-6), missing CDR3, stop codons, out-of-frame junctions, or ambiguous translated residues. V3J clonotypes were defined as sequences sharing the same inferred V gene, J gene, and CDR3 amino acid sequence. Percentage overlap between repertoires was computed as shared unique clonotypes divided by the size of the smaller repertoire. Richness of each repertoire was evaluated using RTK rarefaction, the Chao1 estimator, and Recon v2.1 estimates of unobserved clonotypes. For all TCRbeta clonotypes obtained by the gDNA method from a few donors, generation probabilities were computed with OLGA. TCRdb obtained this table from immuneACCESS and retained in-frame rearrangements with V and J assigned. These tables miss some clones; where compared with another copy, unresolved V genes account for less than half of the shortfall, and the remainder is unexplained. The V and J calls and clone size come from that table; D and trimming were worked out from the DNA. Within this sample are around 1 million clones, with approximately 80% of them counted one time only. 1.5% of the sample lies in the top ten.

Healthy HIV-negative adults with no recently reported acute infections or vaccinations were included as donors. Every donor was a Caucasian adult living in Nashville, Tennessee, USA. CD4+ T cells were enriched by magnetic negative selection; naive cells were then positively selected on CD45RA, and the negative fraction formed the memory subset. Blood was collected by leukapheresis, and PBMCs were isolated by Ficoll-Histopaque density gradient centrifugation and then cryopreserved in liquid nitrogen vapor phase. Analytical flow cytometry was used to check the purity and quantity of every magnetically sorted T cell population. Genomic DNA was isolated from every sorted fraction and measured by UV absorbance on a Nanodrop 2000c. For this clone: Its antigen has not been determined. The input lacks base qualities; no much larger clone sits a single base away.

V lost 4 bases and J lost 5 bases; the stretch between them is 17 bases long. The germline V gene provides CDR1 SGHTA and CDR2 FQGNSA. The CDR3 runs 15 amino acids, cysteine and phenylalanine included. CDR3 DNA only is kept here, 45 bases in frame from base 1. The receptor chain draws on TRBV7-2 and TRBJ1-2; the D gene identity is not certain. This receptor was obtained from a man aged 18 to 29 in good health. The sample taken for sequencing was memory CD4+ T cells sorted from blood. The cell subset or site label, as the study defines it: CD45RA-negative fraction. The CDR3 loop reads CASSSPSGLGYGYTF. The nucleotide sequence is given as TGTGCCAGCAGCTCTCCCAGCGGCCTCGGGTATGGCTACACCTTC. When the CDR3 is completed using the reference TRBV7-2 and TRBJ1-2 genes on either side, the full variable domain is GAGVSQSPSNKVTEKGKDVELRCDPISGHTALYWYRQSLGQGLEFLIYFQGNSAPDKSGLPSDRFSAERTGGSVSTLTIQRTQQEDSAVYLCASSSPSGLGYGYTFGSGTRLTVV.